This TCR beta chain was sequenced for a study of T cells in Graves' hyperthyroidism and ophthalmopathy. Points from the study as a whole: The model anticipated ophthalmopathy a median approximately 6.7 months pre-onset. Peripheral blood also featured most of the thyroid clonotypes expanded above 0.001.

Amplification yielded TCR beta CDR3 regions, with RNA transcripts as the source. The HTBI primer set served for first-round RT-PCR of the TCR CDR3. TCRdb reprocessed the multiplex PCR reads with MiXCR, giving one entry per CDR3 protein. The sample carries 300,000 to 450,000 distinct CDR3 sequences, around a quarter recorded once. With respect to this clonotype: Its antigen is still unknown.

The V and J ends lost 0 bases and 6 bases respectively, with 11 bases between them. Germline V gives CDR1 MGHRA, CDR2 YSYEKL. The CDR3 runs 14 residues. The sequence was collected from a man aged 50 to 59 with Graves' hyperthyroidism. Input material: blood. This chain joins TRBV4-1 and TRBJ1-1; tentative D call: TRBD1 (6 bases). CDR3 loop: CASSQDGGRAEAFF. Here the CDR3 DNA reads TGCGCCAGCAGCCAAGACGGGGGGCGCGCTGAAGCTTTCTTT.